Listed below are T cell receptor beta chains from one sample, sequenced in a study of T cell responses to AZD1222 COVID-19 vaccine. TCRdb's copy holds only in-frame clones and misses some; the assay was immunoSEQ multiplex PCR. The sample records under 150,000 clones, roughly 90% being singletons. Sequencing was performed on peripheral blood, taken 28 days after the second AZD1222 dose. These receptors came from an adult who received the AZD1222 COVID-19 vaccine. CDR3s include the opening cysteine and the closing phenylalanine or tryptophan. D genes are given only for firm matches. Size is stated for part of the rows, as once, few or many counts, or as a class when the clone is expanded.

J gene: TRBJ1-2; D gene: TRBD1; clone size: once; V gene: TRBV19; CDR3 protein: CASQLTGAGGYGYTF; CDR3 DNA: TGTGCCAGTCAACTCACAGGGGCCGGTGGCTATGGCTACACCTTC
J gene: TRBJ2-5; D gene: TRBD2; clone size: -; V gene: TRBV29-1; CDR3 protein: CSVFTSAVETQYF; CDR3 DNA: TGCAGCGTTTTCACTAGCGCGGTTGAGACCCAGTACTTC
J gene: TRBJ1-3; D gene: -; clone size: -; V gene: TRBV5-5; CDR3 protein: CASSLGGPDSGNTIYF; CDR3 DNA: TGTGCCAGCAGCTTGGGGGGGCCGGACTCTGGAAACACCATATATTTT
J gene: TRBJ1-1; D gene: -; clone size: -; V gene: TRBV27; CDR3 protein: CASSPHADFTEAFF; CDR3 DNA: TGTGCCAGCAGTCCACACGCGGACTTCACTGAAGCTTTCTTT
J gene: TRBJ1-6; D gene: -; clone size: -; V gene: TRBV2; CDR3 protein: CASSEGRGNSPLHF; CDR3 DNA: TGTGCCAGCAGTGAGGGCAGGGGAAATTCACCCCTCCACTTT
J gene: TRBJ2-7; D gene: -; clone size: -; V gene: TRBV27; CDR3 protein: CASSTGRAGVPLAYEQYF; CDR3 DNA: TGTGCCAGCAGTACAGGGCGGGCCGGGGTCCCCCTTGCCTACGAGCAGTACTTC
J gene: TRBJ1-2; D gene: -; clone size: -; V gene: TRBV2; CDR3 protein: CASLFGQTTLSNNYGYTF; CDR3 DNA: TGTGCCAGCCTTTTCGGACAGACGACTCTATCAAATAACTATGGCTACACCTTC
J gene: TRBJ2-5; D gene: -; clone size: -; V gene: TRBV24-1; CDR3 protein: CATSDGRGRETQYF; CDR3 DNA: TGTGCCACCAGTGATGGTAGGGGAAGGGAGACCCAGTACTTC
J gene: TRBJ2-7; D gene: -; clone size: -; V gene: TRBV5-1; CDR3 protein: CASSFLDGTSYEQYF; CDR3 DNA: TGCGCCAGCAGCTTCCTGGACGGAACGTCCTACGAGCAGTACTTC
J gene: TRBJ2-7; D gene: -; clone size: -; V gene: TRBV2; CDR3 protein: CASRATGNSYEQYF; CDR3 DNA: TGTGCCAGCAGAGCGACCGGGAACTCCTACGAGCAGTACTTC
J gene: TRBJ2-7; D gene: TRBD2; clone size: -; V gene: TRBV5-1; CDR3 protein: CASSLGLVAGVSYEQYF; CDR3 DNA: TGCGCCAGCAGCTTGGGGTTGGTAGCGGGAGTATCCTACGAGCAGTACTTC
J gene: TRBJ2-1; D gene: -; clone size: -; V gene: TRBV7-8; CDR3 protein: CASTPRGAPRDEQFF; CDR3 DNA: TGTGCCAGCACCCCGAGGGGGGCCCCTAGGGATGAGCAGTTCTTC
J gene: TRBJ1-6; D gene: -; clone size: -; V gene: TRBV6-5; CDR3 protein: CASSYSEGGSPLHF; CDR3 DNA: TGTGCCAGCAGTTACTCCGAGGGAGGATCACCCCTCCACTTT
J gene: TRBJ2-1; D gene: TRBD2; clone size: -; V gene: TRBV30; CDR3 protein: CAWSPGLAGDEQFF; CDR3 DNA: TGTGCCTGGAGTCCGGGACTAGCGGGCGATGAGCAGTTCTTC
J gene: TRBJ1-2; D gene: -; clone size: -; V gene: TRBV12-3/TRBV12-4; CDR3 protein: CASSLPARGYTF; CDR3 DNA: TGTGCCAGCAGTTTGCCCGCGCGTGGCTACACCTTC
J gene: TRBJ2-7; D gene: TRBD2; clone size: -; V gene: TRBV2; CDR3 protein: CASSVTSGIGNEQYF; CDR3 DNA: TGTGCCAGCAGTGTCACTAGCGGGATCGGCAACGAGCAGTACTTC
J gene: TRBJ2-3; D gene: -; clone size: -; V gene: TRBV4-1; CDR3 protein: CASSQRDTQYF; CDR3 DNA: TGCGCCAGCAGCCAAAGAGATACGCAGTATTTT